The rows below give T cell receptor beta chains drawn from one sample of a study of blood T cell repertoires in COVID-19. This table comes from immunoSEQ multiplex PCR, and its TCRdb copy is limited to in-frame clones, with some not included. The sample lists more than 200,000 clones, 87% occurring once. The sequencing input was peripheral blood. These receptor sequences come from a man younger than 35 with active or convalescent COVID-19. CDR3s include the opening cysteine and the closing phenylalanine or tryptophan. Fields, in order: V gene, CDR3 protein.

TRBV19	CASSIDGTSRPLHF
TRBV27	CASRAGNRDRGFLRTEAFF
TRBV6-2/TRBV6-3	CASSYNSRGELFF
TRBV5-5	CASSHRVEAFF
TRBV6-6	CASSHQDRKNTEAFF
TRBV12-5	CASGLGKLAGVSDTQYF
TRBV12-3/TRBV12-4	CASSPDRGQEAFF
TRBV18	CASSPSQGEQLHKAFF
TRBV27	CASSLAEPAPYEQYF
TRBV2	CASSEGGGEYGYTF
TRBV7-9	CASSGGRDTFYEQYF
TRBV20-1	CSASAAGTDTQYF
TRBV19	CATKGTSGELSFF